The 11 T cell receptor beta chains given below trace back to one sample, sequenced in a study of blood T cell repertoires in COVID-19. The repertoire was sequenced with immunoSEQ multiplex PCR; TCRdb's copy has only in-frame clones and lacks some. Of around 100,000 clones detected, over 85% appear once; the ten largest clones hold less than 2%. The sequencing input was peripheral blood. These receptors were collected from a woman between 50 and 59 years old with COVID-19, enrolled during active disease.

V and J are TRBV10-3 and TRBJ2-7; 7 nucleotides match TRBD2. J was trimmed by 2 bases and V by 6 bases; bases with no gene match: 4. Germline CDR1 ENHRY, CDR2 SYGVKD. This CDR3 has 13 amino acids. This chain's CDR3 is CAISRGVTYEQYV. The CDR3 coding sequence is TGTGCCATCAGCCGGGGGGTAACCTACGAGCAGTACGTC.

The J gene is TRBJ2-3, the V gene TRBV6-2 or TRBV6-3; the D gene is possibly TRBD2 (6 bases). The V and J ends lost 4 bases and 1 base respectively, with 15 bases between them. The germline gives CDR1 MNHEY, CDR2 SVGEGT. The CDR3 totals 16 residues. The CDR3 loop reads CASSLAGFRGTDTQYF. The CDR3 bases are TGTGCCAGCAGTTTGGCGGGGTTTAGGGGCACAGATACGCAGTATTTT.

The chain recombines TRBV5-1 with TRBJ2-2; D call uncertain. V lost 3 bases and J lost 4, with 22 bases in between. The CDR3 runs 18 residues. Germline loops: CDR1 SGHRS, CDR2 YFSETQ. This chain's CDR3 is CASSSIPGSRVSTGELFF. CDR3 DNA sequence: TGCGCCAGCAGCTCTATTCCAGGATCGCGTGTGTCCACCGGGGAGCTGTTTTTT.

The chain combines TRBV9 with TRBJ1-4, with 8 bases lining up with TRBD1. This CDR3 has 19 amino acids. Germline-derived CDR1 and CDR2 are SGDLS and YYNGEE. Germline trimming cut 4 bases from V and 0 bases from J; bases unmatched to any gene: 14. The CDR3: CASSTSDRVLRATNEKLFF. The DNA for the CDR3 is TGTGCCAGCAGCACCTCGGACAGGGTCCTTCGGGCAACTAATGAAAAACTGTTTTTT.

CDR3: CASSLGDRGRGYTF. CDR3 nucleotides: TGTGCCAGCAGCTTGGGGGACAGGGGGAGAGGCTACACCTTC. The chain combines TRBV5-6 with TRBJ1-2; 11 bases match TRBD1. There are 14 residues in the CDR3. Germline CDR1 SGHDT, CDR2 YYEEEE. Trimming cost V 0 bases and J 8 bases; bases outside gene matches: 3.

The chain combines TRBV6-9 with TRBJ2-7; 9 bases are shared with TRBD1. With 5 bases clipped from V and 5 bases from J, the junction kept 7 bases outside the gene matches. In germline, CDR1 is MNHGY, CDR2 SVAAGI. This CDR3 spans 14 amino acids. CDR3 sequence (DNA): TGTGCCAGCAGTCTTAACAGGGGGCGGAACGAGCAGTACTTC. Its translation: CASSLNRGRNEQYF.

The CDR3 protein is CASSFADRGRIGYEQYF. In DNA, the CDR3 is TGTGCCAGCAGCTTTGCGGACAGGGGGCGAATAGGGTACGAGCAGTACTTC. This sequence joins TRBV11-3 and TRBJ2-7; 11 bases agree with TRBD1. Trimming at V came to 3 bases and at J to 4 bases, leaving 11 bases not matched to a gene. The CDR3 length is 17 residues. Germline V gives CDR1 SGHNT, CDR2 YENEEA.

The chain joins TRBV30 to TRBJ2-7, with 9 bases that match TRBD1. Trimming took 2 bases from V and 5 from J; bases not matched to a gene: 4. CDR1 and CDR2 (germline): GTSNPN, SVGIG (reference sequence). The CDR3 is 13 residues long. The CDR3 is CAWSRDRDDEQYV. Here the CDR3 DNA reads TGTGCCTGGAGTCGGGACAGGGACGACGAGCAGTACGTC.

The chain combines TRBV19 with TRBJ1-2; D possibly corresponds to TRBD1 (5 bases). There are 13 residues in the CDR3. Germline values: CDR1 LNHDA, CDR2 SQIVND (reference sequence). Trimming removed 1 base at V and 8 bases at J, with 11 bases between. CDR3 DNA: TGTGCCAGTAGTATAGGGCAGGGCCTCGGCTACACCTTC. Residues: CASSIGQGLGYTF.

The V call is TRBV4-1, the J call TRBJ1-1; D unresolved. Germline CDR1 and CDR2: MGHRA and YSYEKL. The V end lost 3 bases, the J end lost 0 bases, and 11 bases lay between the germline ends. The CDR3 is 15 residues long. CDR3 loop: CASSQVWELNTEAFF. The CDR3 DNA reads as TGCGCCAGCAGCCAGGTGTGGGAGCTGAACACTGAAGCTTTCTTT.

This rearrangement joins TRBV5-1 to TRBJ2-2, with D maybe TRBD2 (6 bases). Trimming stripped 1 base from V and 1 base from J, with 17 bases between. From germline, CDR1 is SGHRS and CDR2 YFSETQ. The CDR3 consists of 18 residues. Here the CDR3 reads CASSLSTIDGGNTGELFF. CDR3 nucleotides: TGCGCCAGCAGCTTGTCAACGATTGACGGGGGGAACACCGGGGAGCTGTTTTTT.